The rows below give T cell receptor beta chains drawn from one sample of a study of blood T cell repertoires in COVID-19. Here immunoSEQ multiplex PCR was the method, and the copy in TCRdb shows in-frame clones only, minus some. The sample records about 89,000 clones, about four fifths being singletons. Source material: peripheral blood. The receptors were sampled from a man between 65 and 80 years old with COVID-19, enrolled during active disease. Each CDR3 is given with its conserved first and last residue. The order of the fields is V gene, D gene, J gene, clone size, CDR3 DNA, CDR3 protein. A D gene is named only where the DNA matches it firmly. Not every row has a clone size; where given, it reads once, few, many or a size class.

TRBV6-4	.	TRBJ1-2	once	TGTGCCAGCAGTGTCTCGGGGGGGGTTAACTATGGCTACACCTTC	CASSVSGGVNYGYTF
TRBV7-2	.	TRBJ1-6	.	TGTGCCAGCAGCTCTGGTTGGGGCAGGAGCCTAAATTCACCCCTCCACTTT	CASSSGWGRSLNSPLHF
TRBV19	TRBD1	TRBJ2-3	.	TGTGCCAGTAGTGCCGGGACAGGGCGATTCACAGATACGCAGTATTTT	CASSAGTGRFTDTQYF
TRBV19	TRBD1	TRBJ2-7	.	TGTGCCAGTAGTGCCGAATCGGGACAGGTAGCCTACGAGCAGTACTTC	CASSAESGQVAYEQYF
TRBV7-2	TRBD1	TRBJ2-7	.	TGTGCCAGCAGCTCCGGACAGGAGACCTACGAGCAGTACTTC	CASSSGQETYEQYF
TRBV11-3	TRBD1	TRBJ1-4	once	TGTGCCAGCAGCCCGGCGGCAGGGGGATTGGATGAAAAACTGTTTTTT	CASSPAAGGLDEKLFF
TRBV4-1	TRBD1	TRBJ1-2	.	TGCGCCAGCAGCCAAGATCCGACAGGGTCTTATGGCTACACCTTC	CASSQDPTGSYGYTF
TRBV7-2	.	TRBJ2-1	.	TGTGCCAGCAGCTTGGGGCCAATCTCCTACAATGAGCAGTTCTTC	CASSLGPISYNEQFF
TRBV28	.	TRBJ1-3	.	TGTGCCAGCAGTTTGACTAACTCTGGAAACACCATATATTTT	CASSLTNSGNTIYF
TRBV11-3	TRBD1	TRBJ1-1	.	TGTGCCAGCAGCCCTTCGGCAGGGGGAAGCACTGAAGCTTTCTTT	CASSPSAGGSTEAFF
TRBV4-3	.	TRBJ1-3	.	TGCGCCAGCAGCCAAGTTTCAGCAACCGGGGGAAACACCATATATTTT	CASSQVSATGGNTIYF
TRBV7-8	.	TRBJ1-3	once	TGTGCCAGCAGCTTAGCGAAAAGACAGGCGTACTCTGGAAACACCATATATTTT	CASSLAKRQAYSGNTIYF
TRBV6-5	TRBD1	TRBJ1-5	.	TGTGCCAGCAGGTCGGACAGGGTGAGCAATCAGCCCCAGCATTTT	CASRSDRVSNQPQHF
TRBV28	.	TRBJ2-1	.	TGTGCCAGCAGTTTGAGACTAGTCAATGAGCAGTTCTTC	CASSLRLVNEQFF
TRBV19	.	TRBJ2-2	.	TGTGCCAGTAGTGTCCGGGACAAACACACCGGGGAGCTGTTTTTT	CASSVRDKHTGELFF
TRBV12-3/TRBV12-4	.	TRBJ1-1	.	TGTGCCAGCAGTTTAAGGAGGAACACTGAAGCTTTCTTT	CASSLRRNTEAFF
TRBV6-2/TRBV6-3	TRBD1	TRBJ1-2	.	TGTGCCAGCAGCCCGCTGGACAGGGGATCTAACTATGGCTACACCTTC	CASSPLDRGSNYGYTF
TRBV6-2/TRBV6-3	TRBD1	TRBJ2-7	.	TGTGCCAGCAGTTACGAGACAGGGCGTATTTACGGGGAGCAGTACTTC	CASSYETGRIYGEQYF
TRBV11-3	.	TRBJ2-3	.	TGTGCCAGCAGCTTCCTCCGGAGCTCAGATACGCAGTATTTT	CASSFLRSSDTQYF
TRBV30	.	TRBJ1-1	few	TGTGCCTCCACAGGGATACCTGAAGCTTTCTTT	CASTGIPEAFF
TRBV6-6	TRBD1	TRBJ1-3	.	TGTGCCAGCAGTCCGGACAGGGCTGGAAACACCATATATTTT	CASSPDRAGNTIYF
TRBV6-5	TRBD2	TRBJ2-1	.	TGTGCCCTCCGGGGGGGCCATGAGCAGTTCTTC	CALRGGHEQFF
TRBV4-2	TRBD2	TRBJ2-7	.	TGTGCCAGCAGCGCACCCCCCGGGGGTAGCGGGCCTTACCCACAGTACTTC	CASSAPPGGSGPYPQYF
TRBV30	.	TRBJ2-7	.	TGTGCCTGGAGTAGAGGGCTAAACTACGAGCAGTACTTC	CAWSRGLNYEQYF
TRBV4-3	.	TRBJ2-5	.	TGCGCCAGCAGCCCGACTCGGGGTCAGCAAGAGACCCAGTACTTC	CASSPTRGQQETQYF
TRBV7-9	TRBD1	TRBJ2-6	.	TGTGCCAGCAGCTCGTCCGGGACAGTGAACTCTGGGGCCAACGTCCTGACTTTC	CASSSSGTVNSGANVLTF
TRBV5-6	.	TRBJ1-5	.	TGTGCCAGCAGCTTGGCAGGGTATAGCAATCAGCCCCAGCATTTT	CASSLAGYSNQPQHF
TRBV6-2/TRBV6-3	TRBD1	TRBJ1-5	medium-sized	TGTGCCAGCAGTTGGACAGGTCGTAATCAGCCCCAGCATTTT	CASSWTGRNQPQHF
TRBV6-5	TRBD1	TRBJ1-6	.	TGTGCCAGCAGTTACGGGACAGGGGCATACTCACCCCTCCACTTT	CASSYGTGAYSPLHF
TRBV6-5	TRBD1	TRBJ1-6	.	TGTGCCAGCAGTTACTCGAGGGACAGTTATAATTCACCCCTCCACTTT	CASSYSRDSYNSPLHF
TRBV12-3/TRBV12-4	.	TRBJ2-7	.	TGTGCCAGCAGTTCCCATCCCTACGAGCAGTACTTC	CASSSHPYEQYF
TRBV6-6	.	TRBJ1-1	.	TGTGCCAGCAGTTTCCGGACAGATTGGGCTTTCTTT	CASSFRTDWAFF
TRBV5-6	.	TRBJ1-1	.	TGTGCCAGCAGCCGAAGGGCCCTCGCTGGAGGTGAAGCTTTCTTT	CASSRRALAGGEAFF
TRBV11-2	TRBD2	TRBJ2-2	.	TGTGCCAGCAGCCCTCGGACTAGCGGGAGGGCCATCACCGGGGAGCTGTTTTTT	CASSPRTSGRAITGELFF
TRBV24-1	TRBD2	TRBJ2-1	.	TGTGCCACCAGTGCGGGGGGACTGGGATATAATGAGCAGTTCTTC	CATSAGGLGYNEQFF
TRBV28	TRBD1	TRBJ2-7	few	TGTGCCAGCAGACAAAGACAGGGGTGGCAGTACTTC	CASRQRQGWQYF
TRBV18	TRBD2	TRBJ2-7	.	TGTGCCAGCTCACGCGGACTAGCGGGAGAGATCGAGCAGTACTTC	CASSRGLAGEIEQYF
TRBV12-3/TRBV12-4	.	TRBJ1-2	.	TGTGCCAGCAGTTTTTCAGAGGGTTATGGCTACACCTTC	CASSFSEGYGYTF
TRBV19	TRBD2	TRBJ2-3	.	TGTGCCAGCGGACCTCTAGCGGGGAGGGGGCCAGATACGCAGTATTTT	CASGPLAGRGPDTQYF
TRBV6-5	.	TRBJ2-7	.	TGTGCCAGCAGTTACTCGTGGCTTAAAGCCTACGAGCAGTACTTC	CASSYSWLKAYEQYF
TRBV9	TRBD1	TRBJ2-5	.	TGTGCCAGCAGTCGACAGACAGGGGTGGAGACCCAGTACTTC	CASSRQTGVETQYF